The next 14 T cell receptor beta chains were all read from a single sample in a study of T cell repertoires in aging, cancer and after chemotherapy. Multiplex touch-down PCR with TRB-A/B primers amplified rearranged V-D-J TRB sequences. TCRdb passed the multiplex PCR reads through MiXCR, listing each CDR3 protein once. The table shows about 17,000 distinct CDR3 sequences, with 40% to 55% occurring only once. Peripheral blood genomic DNA, not sorted cells or RNA, was the template. Sequencing was done on a sample of blood. All receptors come from a human donor in good health.

The rearrangement uses TRBV29-1 and TRBJ1-1; D remains ambiguous. V dropped 3 bases and J dropped 1 base, with 9 bases sitting between them. CDR3 length: 13 residues. From germline, CDR1 is SQVTM and CDR2 ANQGSEA. CDR3 DNA sequence: TGCAGCGTTGACATCGGACGGAACACTGAAGCTTTCTTT. Translating gives CSVDIGRNTEAFF.

This sequence joins TRBV5-4 and TRBJ1-6, with a weak D call TRBD1 (5 bases). Trimming shortened V by 0 bases and J by 10 bases, and 17 bases separated the two germline ends. The CDR3 has 16 amino acids. Germline CDR1 and CDR2: SGHNT and YYREEE (reference sequence). The CDR3 spells CASSLGIGAFGSPLHF. The CDR3 bases are TGTGCCAGCAGCTTGGGTATCGGGGCTTTCGGGTCACCCCTCCACTTT.

The chain is built from TRBV19 and TRBJ1-1; D not resolved. Germline values: CDR1 LNHDA, CDR2 SQIVND (reference sequence). This CDR3 spans 12 amino acids. V dropped 4 bases and J dropped 2 bases, with 5 bases sitting between them. The CDR3 DNA reads as TGTGCCAGTAGTAGTTTTAACACTGAAGCTTTCTTT. This gives the protein CASSSFNTEAFF.

This clonotype is labeled medium-sized. J is TRBJ2-2 and V is TRBV13; 7 positions agree with TRBD2. This CDR3 has 16 amino acids. Germline CDR1 PRHDT, CDR2 FYEKMQ (reference sequence). The J segment lost 1 base and the V segment lost 2 bases, leaving 4 bases of the junction unmatched. In DNA, the CDR3 is TGTGCCAGCAGCTTATCGGCTAGCGGGAACACCGGGGAGCTGTTTTTT. Translation: CASSLSASGNTGELFF.

The rearrangement joins TRBV19 to TRBJ1-6; 7 bases map to TRBD1. V was pared by 5 bases and J by 10 bases, with 8 bases of the junction left unmatched. Germline CDR1 reads LNHDA; CDR2 reads SQIVND (reference sequence). This CDR3 is built from 14 residues. CDR3 sequence: CASSVTGLGSPLHF. In nucleotides, the CDR3 is TGTGCCAGTAGTGTGACAGGGCTGGGCTCACCCCTCCACTTT.

The chain couples TRBV6-1 to TRBJ2-7; a possible D gene is TRBD2 (5 bases). CDR1 MNHNS and CDR2 SASEGT come from the germline V gene. The CDR3 sequence is 13 residues long. Trimming left V 6 bases short and J 3 bases short, with 12 bases between. The CDR3 reads CASSPGIYYEQYF. CDR3 nucleotide sequence: TGTGCCAGCAGCCCCGGGATCTACTACGAGCAGTACTTC.

The rearrangement uses TRBV30 and TRBJ1-2; TRBD1 agrees at 8 bases. The CDR3 spans 14 residues. Trimming cost V 3 bases and J 7 bases; bases outside gene matches: 10. Germline values: CDR1 GTSNPN, CDR2 SVGIG (reference sequence). CDR3 bases: TGTGCCTGGAGCCTTGACAGGGGAGGCAGTGGCTACACCTTC. Translating it yields CAWSLDRGGSGYTF.

CDR3 residues: CSAKKADTQYF. The CDR3 region has the DNA TGCAGTGCAAAAAAAGCGGATACGCAGTATTTT. The rearrangement uses TRBV20-1 and TRBJ2-3; no reliable D call. Germline CDR1 and CDR2: DFQATT and SNEGSKA (reference sequence). With 6 bases removed from V and 6 bases from J, the gap between germline ends came to 10 bases. This CDR3 is built from 11 residues.

This clonotype is medium-sized within its sample. The chain is built from TRBV5-6 and TRBJ2-6, with D possibly being TRBD2 (7 bases). Trimming pared 5 bases from V and 0 bases from J, leaving 18 bases between. This CDR3 comprises 18 residues. The germline CDR1 and CDR2 sequences are SGHDT and YYEEEE. In DNA, the CDR3 is TGTGCCAGCAGTTTACTAGGGGAGGGGGGCTCTGGGGCCAACGTCCTGACTTTC. Its translation: CASSLLGEGGSGANVLTF.

V and J are TRBV7-9 and TRBJ2-3; D unresolved. This CDR3 contains 13 residues. Germline CDR1 and CDR2: SEHNR and FQNEAQ (reference sequence). With 9 bases removed from V and 1 base from J, the gap between germline ends came to 11 bases. The CDR3 is CARGPVGTDTQYF. The CDR3 bases are TGTGCCAGAGGGCCAGTCGGCACAGATACGCAGTATTTT. Complete variable domain (other parts from reference TRBV7-9 and TRBJ2-3): DTGVSQNPRHKITKRGQNVTFRCDPISEHNRLYWYRQTLGQGPEFLTYFQNEAQLEKSRLLSDRFSAERPKGSFSTLEIQRTEQGDSAMYLCARGPVGTDTQYFGPGTRLTVL.

The V and J genes are TRBV18 and TRBJ2-3, with TRBD1 as a possible D gene (6 bases). The germline CDR1 and CDR2 sequences are KGHSH and LQKENI. The V gene lost 3 bases and the J gene lost 6 bases, with 19 bases spanning the gap. The CDR3 sequence is 16 residues long. In nucleotides, the CDR3 is TGTGCCAGCTCACCCTCCGGACAGCCCTTTGGGGATACGCAGTATTTT. Amino acid sequence: CASSPSGQPFGDTQYF.

The chain uses TRBV15 and TRBJ2-1, with D possibly TRBD1 on 5 matching bases. The CDR3 extends over 17 amino acids. V gave up 1 base and J gave up 2 bases, with 15 bases separating them. Germline lookup yields CDR1 LNHNV and CDR2 YYDKDF (reference sequence). CDR3 sequence reads: CATSRGTGKTAYNEQFF. CDR3 coding DNA: TGTGCCACCAGCAGAGGAACAGGAAAGACGGCCTACAATGAGCAGTTCTTC.

This clonotype turned up a few times. The V gene is TRBV18, the J gene TRBJ2-7, with D unresolved. The germline V gene has CDR1 KGHSH and CDR2 LQKENI. Trimming shortened V by 8 bases and J by 2 bases, and 19 bases separated the two germline ends. This CDR3 is 15 amino acids long. CDR3 loop: CASSLGFRPTYEQYF. DNA of the CDR3: TGTGCCAGCAGCCTCGGTTTCAGGCCGACCTACGAGCAGTACTTC.

The rearrangement joins TRBV12-3 or TRBV12-4 to TRBJ2-6; D is perhaps TRBD1 (5 bases). The V end lost 5 bases, the J end lost 0 bases, and 8 bases lay between the germline ends. The CDR3 totals 15 residues. CDR3 loop: CASSAGFSGANVLTF. The CDR3 nucleotides are TGTGCCAGCAGTGCAGGGTTCTCTGGGGCCAACGTCCTGACTTTC.